The rows below give T cell receptor beta chains drawn from one sample of a study of cytomegalovirus exposure and HLA in healthy donors. Measured with immunoSEQ multiplex PCR; TCRdb has only the in-frame clones, and not every one. Among tens of thousands of clones listed, around 64% were seen once. The sample was PBMCs. The receptor set was obtained from a woman aged 50 to 65 in good health and CMV-seronegative. The CDR3 runs from the conserved cysteine through the conserved F or W. The D gene is left open where the match is weak. Expanded clones are given a class, and other clones once, few, many or no size at all.

j_call cdr3_length v_call d_call clone_size cdr3_aa cdr3_nt
TRBJ2-3 13 TRBV5-6 . . CASSSSGADTQYF TGTGCCAGCAGCTCATCGGGGGCAGATACGCAGTATTTT
TRBJ1-1 14 TRBV9 . . CASSADSLNTEAFF TGTGCCAGCAGCGCGGACAGTTTAAACACTGAAGCTTTCTTT
TRBJ1-1 16 TRBV27 . few CASSFHGSGGDTEAFF TGTGCCAGCAGTTTCCATGGCTCGGGGGGTGACACTGAAGCTTTCTTT
TRBJ2-1 15 TRBV9 TRBD1 . CASSETGQSYNEQFF TGTGCCAGCAGCGAGACGGGACAGAGCTACAATGAGCAGTTCTTC
TRBJ2-7 13 TRBV5-1 TRBD1 . CASNRDRGDEQYF TGCGCCAGCAACCGGGACAGGGGAGACGAGCAGTACTTC
TRBJ1-1 15 TRBV4-3 . . CASSPPSGGNTEAFF TGCGCCAGCAGCCCCCCCTCGGGGGGGAACACTGAAGCTTTCTTT
TRBJ2-1 17 TRBV7-3 TRBD2 . CASSLVPYSGTYNEQFF TGTGCCAGCAGTCTCGTCCCATACAGCGGGACGTACAATGAGCAGTTCTTC
TRBJ1-5 16 TRBV30 TRBD1 . CAWSVQQGGSNQPQHF TGTGCCTGGAGTGTACAACAGGGGGGAAGCAATCAGCCCCAGCATTTT
TRBJ1-2 13 TRBV7-8 TRBD1 . CASMGRGREGYTF TGTGCCAGCATGGGCAGGGGGCGGGAAGGCTACACCTTC
TRBJ1-2 17 TRBV28 . . CASSPRRTGPSNYGYTF TGTGCCAGCAGTCCACGTAGAACAGGGCCAAGTAACTATGGCTACACCTTC
TRBJ2-3 17 TRBV4-3 TRBD2 . CASSLSWGRAKTDTQYF TGCGCCAGCAGCCTCTCGTGGGGGAGGGCCAAAACAGATACGCAGTATTTT
TRBJ1-4 14 TRBV28 . . CASSLAPANEKLFF TGTGCCAGCAGCCTAGCGCCAGCTAATGAAAAACTGTTTTTT
TRBJ1-5 15 TRBV5-6 . . CASSLGAGSESFEHF TGTGCCAGCAGCTTGGGAGCGGGATCCGAGAGTTTCGAGCATTTT
TRBJ1-3 16 TRBV15 . once CATSTRDTRSGNTIYF TGTGCCACCAGCACGAGGGACACCCGCTCTGGAAACACCATATATTTT
TRBJ2-1 13 TRBV4-3 . . CASSQVFTGGQFF TGCGCCAGCAGCCAAGTCTTCACAGGTGGGCAGTTCTTC
TRBJ2-7 13 TRBV4-3 . . CASSQDRVHEQYF TGCGCCAGCAGCCAAGACAGGGTCCACGAGCAGTACTTC
TRBJ2-7 14 TRBV5-4 TRBD2 few CASSRGTSGDEQYF TGTGCCAGCAGCCGCGGGACTAGCGGAGACGAGCAGTACTTC
TRBJ2-1 15 TRBV18 TRBD2 . CASSASGSSYNEQFF TGTGCCAGCTCAGCGAGCGGGAGCTCCTACAATGAGCAGTTCTTC
TRBJ2-5 17 TRBV7-9 TRBD2 . CASSLVLGGGKLVGQYF TGTGCCAGCAGCTTAGTGTTAGGCGGGGGGAAGCTTGTGGGCCAGTACTTC
TRBJ1-1 15 TRBV13 . . CASSLEGVMNTEAFF TGTGCCAGCAGCTTAGAGGGGGTGATGAACACTGAAGCTTTCTTT
TRBJ2-2 14 TRBV7-9 TRBD2 . CASSLGLAAGELFF TGTGCCAGCAGCTTAGGACTAGCTGCCGGGGAGCTGTTTTTT
TRBJ1-2 14 TRBV28 . . CASTFQVANYGYTF TGTGCCAGCACCTTCCAGGTTGCTAACTATGGCTACACCTTC
TRBJ2-7 15 TRBV4-1 . once CASSQDLGGLMRLYF TGCGCCAGCAGCCAAGATCTTGGGGGGTTGATGCGGCTATACTTC
TRBJ1-4 12 TRBV29-1 . . CSVEAGFEKLFF TGCAGCGTTGAAGCAGGGTTCGAAAAACTGTTTTTT
TRBJ2-3 14 TRBV9 . . CASSVDRGTDTQYF TGTGCCAGCAGCGTAGACAGGGGCACAGATACGCAGTATTTT
TRBJ2-5 15 TRBV19 . . CASSGGRGNQETQYF TGTGCCAGTAGCGGGGGCAGGGGGAACCAAGAGACCCAGTACTTC
TRBJ2-3 17 TRBV10-3 . few CAISGKGRQAITDTQYF TGTGCCATCAGTGGGAAGGGCCGACAGGCGATCACAGATACGCAGTATTTT
TRBJ2-7 12 TRBV28 . . CASNRDTYEQYF TGTGCCAGCAACCGGGATACCTACGAGCAGTACTTC
TRBJ2-7 12 TRBV28 . . CASSFEFYEQYF TGTGCCAGCAGTTTTGAGTTTTACGAGCAGTACTTC
TRBJ2-1 15 TRBV11-1 . . CASSLLATPYNEQFF TGTGCCAGCAGCTTACTAGCGACCCCCTACAATGAGCAGTTCTTC
TRBJ1-1 14 TRBV11-3 . . CASSETGTLSKAFF TGTGCCAGCAGCGAGACCGGGACATTAAGTAAAGCTTTCTTT